This T cell receptor beta chain was profiled in a study of blood T cells in healthy people across ages. Overall study: Capturing about one barcoded beta molecule per two T cells was achieved by template switching. Study results and limitations: Diversity estimates from one million T cells were considered underestimates. Both naive CD4+ cell counts and diversity were greater in long-lived donors than in aged donors.

Germline V gene sequence: CDR1 DFQATT, CDR2 SNEGSKA (reference sequence). The V gene lost 0 bases and the J gene lost 6 bases, with 11 bases spanning the gap. This CDR3 region has 14 residues. Next came a second PCR, run for about 7 to 12 cycles, which used a sample-barcoded 5' primer along with a J-beta primer mix. TCRdb re-derived calls from the 5' RACE reads in MiXCR, one entry per CDR3 protein. The sample holds more than 1.4 million distinct CDR3 sequences, around 42% seen once. Healthy Russian Caucasian donors spanned ages roughly 6 to 100 years. As to this clonotype: No antigen is known for it.

The sequence was collected from a woman in her late teens or twenties in good health. The sample was blood. The V and J genes are TRBV20-1 and TRBJ1-4, with D maybe TRBD1 (6 bases). The CDR3, as DNA: TGCAGTGCTAGAGATCAGGGGAGAGATGAAAAACTGTTTTTT. Translating gives CSARDQGRDEKLFF.